One sample yielded the 32 T cell receptor beta chains listed below, sequenced in a study of OX40 agonist ivuxolimab in advanced cancers. Library construction relied on the immunoSEQ multiplex PCR assay. Drawn from immuneACCESS, this table holds only the in-frame rearrangements with V and J called that TCRdb kept. Clones are partly lost; checked studies trace under half to an unresolved V gene and leave the rest unexplained. This sample gives nearly 95,000 clones in total; roughly 94% of them show up just once. Approximately 2.4% of the sample lies in the top ten. The material was CD4+ or CD8+ T cells sorted from blood, obtained in a trial of the OX40 agonist ivuxolimab. These receptors all come from an adult with an advanced solid tumor such as melanoma, head and neck, liver or kidney cancer.

The CDR3 DNA sequence: TGTGCCAGCAGCTTACCGGGGCGACTTTACAATGAGCAGTTCTTC. Translation: CASSLPGRLYNEQFF. This chain links TRBV5-4 with TRBJ2-1; D assignment may be TRBD1 or TRBD2 (5 bases each). Germline CDR1 is SGHNT and CDR2 is YYREEE (reference sequence). Trimming removed 2 bases at V and 4 bases at J, with 13 bases between. This CDR3 contains 15 residues.

The chain has TRBV6-6 and TRBJ2-7; tentatively, D is TRBD1 (5 bases). V was shortened by 0 bases and J by 4 bases, with 10 bases between the two germline ends. Germline V gene lookup returns CDR1 MNHNY and CDR2 SVGAGI (reference sequence). The CDR3 contains 14 residues. The CDR3 DNA reads as TGTGCCAGCAGTTACTCAGTGACAGATTACGAGCAGTACTTC. This encodes CASSYSVTDYEQYF.

The chain is built from TRBV9 and TRBJ2-3; 8 nucleotides line up with TRBD2. The CDR3 covers 14 residues. With 3 bases clipped from V and 1 base from J, the junction kept 1 base outside the gene matches. The germline V gene has CDR1 SGDLS and CDR2 YYNGEE. The CDR3 DNA sequence: TGTGCCAGCAGCGCAGCGGGGGGCACAGATACGCAGTATTTT. It yields the protein CASSAAGGTDTQYF.

The rearrangement joins TRBV5-4 to TRBJ1-2, with D possibly TRBD1 on 5 matching bases. Germline-derived CDR1 and CDR2 are SGHNT and YYREEE (reference sequence). CDR3 length: 13 amino acids. Trimming took off 3 bases at V and 4 bases at J, with 10 bases between the two ends. Written as DNA, the CDR3 is TGTGCCAGCAGCTACGACAGCCCCTATGGCTACACCTTC. Protein: CASSYDSPYGYTF.

The V call is TRBV6-5, the J call TRBJ2-3, with 7 bases aligning to TRBD1. Trimming cost V 4 bases and J 6 bases; bases outside gene matches: 10. This CDR3 contains 15 residues. Per germline, CDR1 MNHEY and CDR2 SVGAGI. The CDR3 region is CASSSYRGSTDTQYF. The CDR3 nucleotides are TGTGCCAGCAGTTCATACAGGGGTTCAACGGATACGCAGTATTTT.

This sequence joins TRBV5-1 and TRBJ2-1; D is unclear. V dropped 0 bases and J dropped 0 bases, with 13 bases sitting between them. The CDR3 is 17 residues long. In germline, CDR1 is SGHRS, CDR2 YFSETQ. The CDR3 loop reads CASSLEANKNSYNEQFF. The CDR3 DNA follows: TGCGCCAGCAGCTTGGAAGCTAACAAGAACTCCTACAATGAGCAGTTCTTC.

This chain uses TRBV7-8 with TRBJ2-5; D may be TRBD2 (5 bases). The CDR3 consists of 17 residues. V was pared by 5 bases and J by 3 bases, with 22 bases between. Germline loops: CDR1 SGHVS, CDR2 FQNEAQ. In nucleotides, the CDR3 is TGTGCCAGCAGCCCGCCGGCGAGGGCTAGTATGAAAGAGACCCAGTACTTC. Translating it yields CASSPPARASMKETQYF.

This chain links TRBV27 with TRBJ1-4, with TRBD1 matching over 9 bases. Looked up from germline, CDR1 is MNHEY and CDR2 is SMNVEV (reference sequence). CDR3 length equals 20 residues. V lost 2 bases and J lost 4; bases outside the gene matches: 17. This CDR3 is CASSLMLKGTGNHLNEKLFF. As DNA, the CDR3 is TGTGCCAGCAGTTTAATGCTGAAAGGGACAGGGAACCATCTTAATGAAAAACTGTTTTTT.

The chain links TRBV30 to TRBJ2-7; TRBD1 matches 10 bases. V lost 3 bases, J lost 5 bases, and 7 bases stayed unmatched. This CDR3 spans 14 amino acids. Germline CDR1 and CDR2: GTSNPN and SVGIG (reference sequence). The CDR3 region is CAWRGPGQGNEQYF. The CDR3 DNA is TGTGCCTGGAGGGGCCCGGGACAGGGGAACGAGCAGTACTTC.

This chain uses TRBV7-9 with TRBJ2-7, with unresolved D. V lost 5 bases, J lost 5 bases, and 13 bases lay in between. The CDR3 is made up of 13 amino acids. Looked up from germline, CDR1 is SEHNR and CDR2 is FQNEAQ (reference sequence). This chain's CDR3 is CASSPPPFHEQYF. The CDR3 DNA sequence: TGTGCCAGCAGCCCACCCCCTTTCCACGAGCAGTACTTC. Full variable domain (outside the CDR3, taken from reference TRBV7-9 and TRBJ2-7): DTGVSQNPRHKITKRGQNVTFRCDPISEHNRLYWYRQTLGQGPEFLTYFQNEAQLEKSRLLSDRFSAERPKGSFSTLEIQRTEQGDSAMYLCASSPPPFHEQYFGPGTRLTVT.

The gene calls are TRBV11-2 and TRBJ2-6, with 7 nucleotides matching TRBD2. The germline CDR1 and CDR2 sequences are SGHAT and FQNNGV. Germline trimming cut 5 bases from V and 4 bases from J; bases unmatched to any gene: 8. This CDR3 contains 16 residues. The CDR3 DNA sequence: TGTGCCAGCAGCCCTCCTCGGGGGGAAGGGGCCAACGTCCTGACTTTC. Residues: CASSPPRGEGANVLTF.

The chain carries TRBV5-8 and TRBJ1-1, with D perhaps TRBD1 (6 bases). Trimming shortened V by 1 base and J by 6 bases, and 10 bases separated the two germline ends. In germline, CDR1 is SGHTS, CDR2 YDEGEE. The CDR3 contains 13 residues. CDR3 DNA: TGTGCCAGCAGCTTGTGGGGGGGCGCTGAAGCTTTCTTT. Amino acids: CASSLWGGAEAFF.

The gene calls are TRBV6-1 and TRBJ2-6; TRBD1 is a possible D gene (6 bases). Per the germline V gene, CDR1 is MNHNS and CDR2 is SASEGT. The CDR3 consists of 14 residues. CDR3 DNA sequence: TGTGCGGGAGAGGGGGAATCTGGGGCCAACGTCCTGACTTTC. Residues: CAGEGESGANVLTF.

The chain recombines TRBV5-4 with TRBJ2-1; D not resolved. Germline V gene data show CDR1 as SGHNT and CDR2 as YYREEE (reference sequence). The CDR3 contains 15 residues. The V end was cut by 0 bases, the J end by 6 bases, with 13 bases between. CDR3 region: CASSLEGHPSNEQFF. The CDR3 DNA follows: TGTGCCAGCAGCTTGGAGGGTCATCCCTCCAATGAGCAGTTCTTC.

The chain has TRBV14 and TRBJ1-5; unclear D gene. Trimming cost V 1 base and J 4 bases, with 5 bases left between them. Germline V lookup: CDR1 SGHDN, CDR2 FVKESK. The CDR3 is 13 amino acids. The CDR3 loop reads CASSQGGNQPQHF. CDR3 sequence (DNA): TGTGCCAGCAGCCAAGGCGGTAATCAGCCCCAGCATTTT.

The chain is built from TRBV9 and TRBJ2-2; D is ambiguous. The CDR3 sequence is 17 residues long. Trimming took off 0 bases at V and 0 bases at J, with 12 bases between the two ends. The germline V gene has CDR1 SGDLS and CDR2 YYNGEE. The CDR3 sequence is CASSVAKGLPNTGELFF. DNA of the CDR3: TGTGCCAGCAGCGTAGCTAAAGGGCTTCCGAACACCGGGGAGCTGTTTTTT.

The V call is TRBV9, the J call TRBJ2-7; 9 bases map to TRBD2. V lost 0 bases, J lost 6 bases, and 7 bases stayed unmatched. The germline V gene encodes CDR1 SGDLS and CDR2 YYNGEE. This CDR3 region has 15 residues. The chain's CDR3 is CASSVGGLAQSEQYF. The CDR3 DNA is TGTGCCAGCAGCGTAGGGGGACTAGCTCAGAGCGAGCAGTACTTC.

The chain uses TRBV4-2 and TRBJ1-4; D might be TRBD1 (5 bases). Germline CDR1 and CDR2: LGHNA and YNFKEQ. V was pared by 4 bases and J by 5 bases, with 17 bases between. The CDR3 has 16 residues. This CDR3 is CASSRGGGAENEKLFF. The CDR3 DNA follows: TGTGCCAGCAGCCGGGGAGGAGGGGCGGAGAATGAAAAACTGTTTTTT.

The chain is built from TRBV4-1 and TRBJ2-7; D possibly corresponds to TRBD2 (5 bases). Germline V CDR1 and CDR2: MGHRA, YSYEKL. This CDR3 has 15 amino acids. V shed 1 base and J shed 0 bases, with 10 bases lying between them. The CDR3 loop is CASSQGAGLSYEQYF. The CDR3 nucleotides read TGCGCCAGCAGCCAAGGGGCAGGACTCTCCTACGAGCAGTACTTC.

This chain connects TRBV6-5 to TRBJ1-6, with TRBD1 matching 10 bases. Germline lookup yields CDR1 MNHEY and CDR2 SVGAGI. The CDR3 contains 15 residues. V shed 7 bases, J shed 10 bases, and the junction held 10 bases outside the gene matches. The DNA of the CDR3 is TGTGCCAGCACAACATGGCGGGGACAGGGGTCACCCCTCCACTTT. It is translated as CASTTWRGQGSPLHF.

Written as DNA, the CDR3 is TGTGCCAGCAGCCAAATACAGGGGGCGATGGAAAAACTGTTTTTT. Amino acid sequence: CASSQIQGAMEKLFF. The chain combines TRBV6-5 with TRBJ1-4, with 9 bases fitting TRBD1. The CDR3 spans 15 residues. Germline lookup yields CDR1 MNHEY and CDR2 SVGAGI. V was clipped by 6 bases and J by 8 bases; unmatched bases: 10.

V gene TRBV6-5 combines with J gene TRBJ2-5; 7 nucleotides align to TRBD1. The V and J ends lost 2 bases and 11 bases, in that order; junction bases with no gene match: 5. Looked up from germline, CDR1 is MNHEY and CDR2 is SVGAGI. The CDR3 is made up of 12 amino acids. CDR3 DNA sequence: TGTGCCAGCAGTTACCCGGGGACAGAGCAGTACTTC. This translates into CASSYPGTEQYF.

CDR3 sequence: CASSIADLNTEAFF. The CDR3 DNA reads TGTGCCAGTAGTATAGCGGATTTGAACACTGAAGCTTTCTTT. This sequence joins TRBV19 and TRBJ1-1; D not certain. The CDR3 is 14 amino acids. CDR1 is LNHDA and CDR2 is SQIVND in the germline V gene (reference sequence). V lost 1 base to trimming and J lost 0 bases, with 6 bases between them.

V usage is TRBV29-1 and J usage is TRBJ2-5; 9 nucleotides match TRBD2. J lost 7 bases, V lost 7 bases, and 7 bases had no gene match. The CDR3 totals 12 residues. In germline, CDR1 is SQVTM, CDR2 ANQGSEA. In nucleotides, the CDR3 is TGCAGCGCCCAGGGACTAGCAGGGACCCAGTACTTC. Its translation: CSAQGLAGTQYF.

The chain employs TRBV21-1 and TRBJ1-2. TRBV21-1 is classified as a pseudogene. The CDR3 has 10 residues. The CDR3 protein is CASSKYGYTF. In nucleotides, the CDR3 is TGTGCCAGCAGCAAGTATGGCTACACCTTC.

The chain joins TRBV27 to TRBJ1-1; D remains unclear. The CDR3 extends over 13 amino acids. Germline V gene data show CDR1 as MNHEY and CDR2 as SMNVEV (reference sequence). The V end lost 2 bases, the J end lost 4 bases, and 8 bases lay between the germline ends. CDR3 sequence reads: CASSLVSFTEAFF. CDR3 in DNA: TGTGCCAGCAGTTTAGTGTCCTTCACTGAAGCTTTCTTT.

V gene TRBV27 combines with J gene TRBJ1-2, with D maybe TRBD1 (6 bases). The length of the CDR3 is 14 residues. V lost 3 bases and J 2 bases, leaving 10 bases between the germline ends. Germline CDR1 is MNHEY and CDR2 is SMNVEV (reference sequence). The CDR3 spells CASSFHTGNYGYTF. The CDR3 nucleotides are TGTGCCAGCAGTTTCCATACAGGGAACTATGGCTACACCTTC.

The genes are TRBV13 and TRBJ2-7, with TRBD2 matching over 7 bases. Trimming took 4 bases from V and 2 from J; bases not matched to a gene: 5. The CDR3 has 14 amino acids. In germline, CDR1 is PRHDT, CDR2 FYEKMQ (reference sequence). CDR3 amino acids: CASSSSGDTYEQYF. The CDR3 bases are TGTGCCAGCAGCTCTAGCGGAGATACCTACGAGCAGTACTTC.

The rearrangement uses TRBV19 and TRBJ2-7, with TRBD2 identical over 9 bases. CDR1 LNHDA and CDR2 SQIVND come from the germline V gene (reference sequence). V lost 9 bases, J lost 2 bases, and 11 bases stayed unmatched. The CDR3 contains 15 residues. The CDR3 DNA follows: TGTGCCAGCCACCCAAGACTAGCGGCAACCTACGAGCAGTACTTC. It translates to CASHPRLAATYEQYF. The full variable domain, its missing parts supplied by reference TRBV19 and TRBJ2-7, is DGGITQSPKYLFRKEGQNVTLSCEQNLNHDAMYWYRQDPGQGLRLIYYSQIVNDFQKGDIAEGYSVSREKKESFPLTVTSAQKNPTAFYLCASHPRLAATYEQYFGPGTRLTVT.

The chain joins TRBV27 to TRBJ2-7; 7 bases match TRBD2. This CDR3 is 14 amino acids long. The J segment lost 0 bases and the V segment lost 5 bases, leaving 4 bases of the junction unmatched. Germline V gene sequence: CDR1 MNHEY, CDR2 SMNVEV (reference sequence). Written as DNA, the CDR3 is TGTGCCAGCAGTGTGGGACTAAACTCCTACGAGCAGTACTTC. As protein: CASSVGLNSYEQYF.

The rearrangement uses TRBV27 and TRBJ2-2; D gene ambiguous. The V and J ends lost 1 base and 6 bases respectively, with 15 bases between them. This CDR3 contains 16 residues. Per the germline V gene, CDR1 is MNHEY and CDR2 is SMNVEV (reference sequence). The CDR3 sequence is CASSLYQNSGAGELFF. The CDR3 DNA sequence: TGTGCCAGCAGTTTATATCAGAATTCGGGCGCCGGGGAGCTGTTTTTT.

The V and J genes are TRBV2 and TRBJ2-7; D is ambiguous. The germline V gene encodes CDR1 SNHLY and CDR2 FYNNEI. This CDR3 is built from 13 residues. V lost 7 bases, J lost 4 bases, and 14 bases lay in between. The chain's CDR3 is CASNVARRYEQYF. The DNA of the CDR3 is TGTGCCAGCAATGTGGCACGGCGGTACGAGCAGTACTTC. The full variable domain, rest sourced from reference TRBV2 and TRBJ2-7, is EPEVTQTPSHQVTQMGQEVILRCVPISNHLYFYWYRQILGQKVEFLVSFYNNEISEKSEIFDDQFSVERPDGSNFTLKIRSTKLEDSAMYFCASNVARRYEQYFGPGTRLTVT.